The next 5 T cell receptor beta chains were all read from a single sample in a study of regulatory T cells in long-lasting Graves disease. Combining iRepertoire HTBI primers with Arm-PCR of CDR3 regions, the authors built TCR beta libraries. TCRdb re-called the multiplex PCR reads through MiXCR, storing one row per CDR3 protein. Found here are almost 350,000 distinct CDR3 sequences, about 20% of them singletons; the top ten hold just under 30%. As to time point: persistent/refractory GD, antithyroid drugs over 5 years with positive TRAb. PBMC RNA served as the TCR library source. The source material was peripheral blood mononuclear cells (PBMCs), sampled when the disease was refractory, from a patient treated with antithyroid drugs. These receptor sequences come from a female donor with Graves disease.

This chain connects TRBV5-1 to TRBJ2-7; TRBD1 aligns across 7 bases. The CDR3 is 15 residues long. Germline CDR1 reads SGHRS; CDR2 reads YFSETQ. With 4 bases clipped from V and 6 bases from J, the junction kept 13 bases outside the gene matches. CDR3 in amino acids: CASSTGPTGLGEQYF. DNA of the CDR3: TGCGCCAGCAGCACTGGACCGACAGGGCTGGGCGAGCAGTACTTC.

This clonotype was counted many times. The gene calls are TRBV20-1 and TRBJ2-2; 8 bases are shared with TRBD2. The CDR3 extends over 16 amino acids. V lost 0 bases to trimming and J lost 4 bases; unmatched junction nucleotides: 7. Germline CDR1 reads DFQATT; CDR2 reads SNEGSKA (reference sequence). CDR3 nucleotides: TGCAGTGCTAGAGATCCGGGGGGGTCGGGCACCGGGGAGCTGTTTTTT. Its translation is CSARDPGGSGTGELFF.

This chain uses TRBV14 with TRBJ2-5, with D possibly being TRBD1 (5 bases). CDR1 and CDR2 (germline): SGHDN, FVKESK. Trimming cost V 0 bases and J 0 bases, with 17 bases left between them. CDR3 length equals 18 residues. The DNA of the CDR3 is TGTGCCAGCAGCCAAGATTTTCGGCAGGGAAGGTACCAAGAGACCCAGTACTTC. It codes for CASSQDFRQGRYQETQYF.

This clonotype has at least ten counts. The chain employs TRBV2 and TRBJ1-5, with D possibly TRBD1 on 5 matching bases. Per germline, CDR1 SNHLY and CDR2 FYNNEI. Between the trimmed V and J ends, which lost 5 bases and 3 bases, there was a span of 11 bases. The CDR3 loop spans 14 amino acids. CDR3 amino acids: CASSRDSDNQPQHF. The DNA for the CDR3 is TGTGCCAGCAGTCGTGACAGTGACAATCAGCCCCAGCATTTT.

At least ten counts were recorded for this clonotype. The chain links TRBV10-3 to TRBJ1-1; the match to TRBD1 covers 11 bases. This CDR3 region has 15 residues. The germline gives CDR1 ENHRY, CDR2 SYGVKD. Trimming cost V 10 bases and J 1 base; bases outside gene matches: 8. The CDR3 DNA is TGTGCCACATTACCGGGACAGGGGGAGAACACTGAAGCTTTCTTT. It translates to CATLPGQGENTEAFF.